The present TCR beta chain was sequenced within a study of cytomegalovirus exposure and HLA in healthy donors. The PCR used 60 Vbeta and 13 Jbeta primers. The table came from immunoSEQ multiplex PCR; TCRdb's copy has only in-frame clones and leaves some out. The sample has 130,000 or so clones, more than 60% seen once. Germline V CDR1 and CDR2: MNHEY, SVGAGI. Trimming took 2 bases from V and 6 from J; bases not matched to a gene: 5. The CDR3 covers 16 residues. The origin of this receptor is a female donor in good health and CMV-seronegative. Material for sequencing was PBMCs. The chain couples TRBV6-5 to TRBJ2-1, with 12 positions matching TRBD2. The CDR3 loop is CASSYSTSGRLNEQFF. The CDR3 coding sequence is TGTGCCAGCAGTTACAGCACTAGCGGGAGGCTCAATGAGCAGTTCTTC.